The T cell receptor (beta chain) described here comes from a study of patients and donors after allogeneic stem cell transplantation. The germline CDR1 and CDR2 sequences are SQVTM and ANQGSEA. The CDR3 loop spans 14 amino acids. The V gene lost 4 bases and the J gene lost 0 bases, with 9 bases spanning the gap. Using its own MiXCR run on the RT-PCR reads, TCRdb lists one record per CDR3 protein. The sample comprises fewer than 25,000 distinct CDR3 sequences, approximately 42% of which are singletons, and approximately 84% rests with the top ten. The clonotype originates from a human donor who was either an allogeneic HSCT recipient or a stem cell or donor lymphocyte infusion donor (not recorded which). It is not recorded whose cells these are; they may come from a transplant donor. V and J are TRBV29-1 and TRBJ2-2; D is perhaps TRBD2 (6 bases). What was sequenced was blood, either unsorted or a sorted T cell fraction (not recorded which). The CDR3 is CSVGPGANTGELFF. The CDR3 DNA reads as TGCAGCGTTGGACCGGGGGCGAACACCGGGGAGCTGTTTTTT.